This TCR beta chain was captured in a study of type 1 and type 2 diabetes patients. Diabetic patients met standard criteria for type 1 or type 2 diabetes. The PCR template was genomic DNA. Amplification of the beta chain CDR3 used 30 forward and 13 reverse multiplex primers. TCRdb processed the multiplex PCR reads anew with MiXCR; each CDR3 protein has one entry. Of about 250,000 distinct CDR3 sequences in the sample, 45% to 60% were seen once. This clonotype was detected only once. J was trimmed by 4 bases and V by 3 bases; bases with no gene match: 3. This CDR3 region has 15 residues. Germline V lookup: CDR1 MGHRA, CDR2 YSYEKL.

Material for sequencing was peripheral blood mononuclear cells (PBMCs). The clonotype originates from a man between 18 and 29 years old with type 2 diabetes. V and J are TRBV4-1 and TRBJ2-1; 10 bases align to TRBD2. The CDR3 nucleotides read TGCGCCAGCAGCCACGCTAGCGGGAGTTACAATGAGCAGTTCTTC. It encodes CASSHASGSYNEQFF.